The 30 T cell receptor beta chains reported below all come from one sample, sequenced in a study of cytomegalovirus exposure and HLA in healthy donors. Researchers ran the PCR with 60 Vbeta and 13 Jbeta primers. Sequenced by immunoSEQ multiplex PCR; TCRdb stores in-frame clones only, minus some. The sample lists some 120,000 clones; about three quarters were seen once. Sequences were obtained from PBMCs. The receptors were sampled from a woman aged 40 to 55 in good health and CMV-seronegative.

The V gene is TRBV28, the J gene TRBJ1-1; a weak D match, TRBD1 (5 bases). Trimming took 10 bases from V and 3 from J, leaving 18 bases between them. Germline V lookup: CDR1 MDHEN, CDR2 SYDVKM. The CDR3 length is 14 residues. The CDR3 nucleotides read TGTGCCACCACCAAAGTAGACAGTTACACTGAAGCTTTCTTT. This translates into CATTKVDSYTEAFF.

CDR3 sequence (DNA): TGTGCCAGCAGTCTCACCGGGGAGACCCAGTACTTC. Its protein is CASSLTGETQYF. V is TRBV6-1 and J is TRBJ2-5, with D hard to call. CDR3 length equals 12 residues. Trimming left V 5 bases short and J 5 bases short, with 9 bases between. From germline, CDR1 is MNHNS and CDR2 SASEGT.

The rearrangement joins TRBV5-1 to TRBJ2-1, with a possible D match to TRBD2 (6 bases). Germline V gives CDR1 SGHRS, CDR2 YFSETQ. Trimming shortened V by 0 bases and J by 7 bases, and 8 bases separated the two germline ends. The CDR3 is 13 residues long. CDR3 nucleotides: TGCGCCAGCAGCTTGGGGCGGGAAAATGAGCAGTTCTTC. This translates into CASSLGRENEQFF.

The V and J genes are TRBV4-1 and TRBJ1-5; a weak D match, TRBD1 (5 bases). The length of the CDR3 is 16 residues. Trimming left V 2 bases short and J 4 bases short, with 15 bases between. CDR1 is MGHRA, CDR2 YSYEKL, per germline. The CDR3 spells CASSQKVGLLNQPQHF. The CDR3 region has the DNA TGCGCCAGCAGCCAAAAGGTGGGGCTCCTTAATCAGCCCCAGCATTTT.

The J gene is TRBJ2-2, the V gene TRBV19; the match to TRBD1 covers 8 bases. Germline loops: CDR1 LNHDA, CDR2 SQIVND (reference sequence). After removal of 5 bases from V and 1 base from J, the junction contained 9 bases not matched to a gene. The CDR3 sequence is 17 residues long. The CDR3: CASSPGTGTGNTGELFF. In DNA, the CDR3 is TGTGCCAGTAGTCCGGGGACCGGGACAGGGAACACCGGGGAGCTGTTTTTT.

V is TRBV11-2 and J is TRBJ1-1; D might be TRBD1 (5 bases). V was trimmed by 3 bases and J by 4 bases, leaving 9 bases between them. This CDR3 has 13 amino acids. The germline CDR1 and CDR2 sequences are SGHAT and FQNNGV. The CDR3 nucleotides read TGTGCCAGCAGCTTTATGGGGCCCACTGAAGCTTTCTTT. It is translated as CASSFMGPTEAFF.

The genes are TRBV7-2 and TRBJ2-7; 11 positions agree with TRBD2. This CDR3 comprises 15 residues. CDR1 is SGHTA, CDR2 FQGNSA, per germline. The trim removed 3 bases at V and 4 bases at J, leaving 5 bases unmatched. In DNA, the CDR3 is TGTGCCAGCAGCTTTAGCGGGAGGGCCAGGTACGAGCAGTACTTC. The encoded protein is CASSFSGRARYEQYF.

Note on this clone: An end of the junction does not agree with germline; a read error may underlie this. The V and J genes are TRBV7-9 and TRBJ2-7, with a possible D match to TRBD1 (6 bases). CDR1 is SEHNR and CDR2 is FQNEAQ in the germline V gene (reference sequence). CDR3 length equals 13 residues. The CDR3 region has the DNA TGTTCCAGCAGCTTCGGACAGTCCTACGAGCAGTACTTC. Its translation: CSSSFGQSYEQYF.

A note on this clone: This CDR3 is also generated by other DNA sequences in the sample. The chain carries TRBV11-2 and TRBJ2-7; D may be TRBD1 (6 bases). The germline CDR1 and CDR2 sequences are SGHAT and FQNNGV. The V end lost 0 bases, the J end lost 6 bases, and 12 bases lay between the germline ends. The CDR3 spans 14 residues. CDR3 nucleotides: TGTGCCAGCAGCTTAGAGGCAGGGGTGGGCGAGCAGTACTTC. The encoded protein is CASSLEAGVGEQYF. Full variable domain (remainder filled in from reference TRBV11-2 and TRBJ2-7): EAGVAQSPRYKIIEKRQSVAFWCNPISGHATLYWYQQILGQGPKLLIQFQNNGVVDDSQLPKDRFSAERLKGVDSTLKIQPAKLEDSAVYLCASSLEAGVGEQYFGPGTRLTVT.

The chain links TRBV6-6 to TRBJ1-1, with D perhaps matching TRBD1 (5 bases). This CDR3 has 14 residues. Germline V lookup: CDR1 MNHNY, CDR2 SVGAGI (reference sequence). Deletions cut 5 bases from V and 4 bases from J, with 14 bases between. CDR3 protein: CASSAGDRSTEAFF. Written as DNA, the CDR3 is TGTGCCAGCAGTGCGGGGGACCGAAGCACTGAAGCTTTCTTT.

This clone appeared a few times. J is TRBJ2-3 and V is TRBV10-3; maybe TRBD2 (6 bases). Germline CDR1 and CDR2: ENHRY and SYGVKD. The CDR3 runs 15 residues. V lost 6 bases and J lost 2, with 15 bases in between. In nucleotides, the CDR3 is TGTGCCATCAGGGCCAGCGGGTCCGACACAGATACGCAGTATTTT. The encoded protein is CAIRASGSDTDTQYF.

V is TRBV4-3 and J is TRBJ2-2; 8 bases are shared with TRBD2. Germline V gives CDR1 LGHNA, CDR2 YSLEER. V was pared by 0 bases and J by 3 bases, with 9 bases of the junction left unmatched. The CDR3 spans 18 residues. CDR3 region: CASSQDAPLAEHTGELFF. CDR3 in DNA: TGCGCCAGCAGCCAAGATGCCCCACTAGCGGAACACACCGGGGAGCTGTTTTTT.

As regards this clone: One end of the junction is discordant with germline, which a read error may explain. The chain links TRBV7-9 to TRBJ1-2; no firm D call. From germline, CDR1 is SEHNR and CDR2 FQNEAQ (reference sequence). This CDR3 comprises 13 residues. The CDR3 loop reads CSSNLDLEDGYTF. The CDR3, as DNA: TGTTCCAGCAACTTAGATTTGGAGGATGGCTACACCTTC.

This clone has just one count. The chain joins TRBV28 to TRBJ2-4; 9 positions match TRBD2. There are 16 residues in the CDR3. Trimming took 6 bases from V and 12 from J; bases not matched to a gene: 18. Germline V gives CDR1 MDHEN, CDR2 SYDVKM. The DNA for the CDR3 is TGTGCCAGCAGGACCCCTGCGGGAGGGCCCTCGGTCAGTCAGTACTTC. The encoded protein is CASRTPAGGPSVSQYF.

The J gene is TRBJ2-1, the V gene TRBV7-2; 10 bases match TRBD2. The CDR3 loop spans 17 amino acids. CDR1 and CDR2 (germline): SGHTA, FQGNSA. V lost 3 bases, J lost 7 bases, and 12 bases stayed unmatched. The CDR3 is CASSLTPSGSGGNEQFF. The CDR3 coding sequence is TGTGCCAGCAGCTTGACACCTAGCGGGAGTGGGGGGAATGAGCAGTTCTTC. Drawing the rest from reference TRBV7-2 and TRBJ2-1, the complete variable domain is GAGVSQSPSNKVTEKGKDVELRCDPISGHTALYWYRQSLGQGLEFLIYFQGNSAPDKSGLPSDRFSAERTGGSVSTLTIQRTQQEDSAVYLCASSLTPSGSGGNEQFFGPGTRLTVL.

This sequence joins TRBV11-2 and TRBJ2-5; the match to TRBD2 covers 9 bases. The CDR3 has 17 amino acids. CDR1 and CDR2 from the germline V gene are SGHAT and FQNNGV. Unmatched junction bases numbered 13, after V lost 7 bases and J lost 1 base. The CDR3 region has the DNA TGTGCCAGCACCTTGGGCTTGACTAGCGGCACCCAAGAGACCCAGTACTTC. Translating gives CASTLGLTSGTQETQYF.

The chain recombines TRBV5-1 with TRBJ2-1; TRBD1 aligns across 7 bases. Germline CDR1 and CDR2: SGHRS and YFSETQ. V lost 5 bases and J lost 6; bases outside the gene matches: 2. The CDR3 loop spans 12 amino acids. This CDR3 reads CASRDRSNEQFF. The CDR3 DNA follows: TGCGCCAGCAGGGACAGGTCCAATGAGCAGTTCTTC.

The V call is TRBV28, the J call TRBJ2-1; 9 positions match TRBD2. Germline V CDR1 and CDR2: MDHEN, SYDVKM. The length of the CDR3 is 15 residues. With V trimmed by 7 bases and J by 7 bases, 11 bases remained unmatched. CDR3 amino acids: CASKGAGGPSNEQFF. The CDR3 DNA reads as TGTGCCAGCAAGGGGGCGGGAGGGCCATCAAATGAGCAGTTCTTC.

About this clone: This may be a read error, as it is one base from a much larger clone. The chain couples TRBV7-9 to TRBJ1-2, with 9 bases fitting TRBD1. Trimming at V came to 6 bases and at J to 6 bases, leaving 8 bases not matched to a gene. Germline assignment: CDR1 SEHNR and CDR2 FQNEAQ (reference sequence). CDR3 length: 14 residues. The CDR3: CASSLTGTGHGYTF. The CDR3 region has the DNA TGTGCCAGCAGTCTCACCGGGACAGGGCATGGCTACACCTTC.

This clone turned up a few times. The rearrangement uses TRBV18 and TRBJ2-7, with a tentative D call TRBD2 (6 bases). This CDR3 has 18 residues. Per germline, CDR1 KGHSH and CDR2 LQKENI. Trimming shortened V by 3 bases and J by 6 bases, and 27 bases separated the two germline ends. DNA for the CDR3: TGTGCCAGCTCACCGCGGGGTAGGGCAAAGGGGCCCTTGAGCGAGCAGTACTTC. It yields the protein CASSPRGRAKGPLSEQYF.

V usage is TRBV18 and J usage is TRBJ1-1; TRBD1 matches 7 bases. This CDR3 is 14 amino acids long. Trimming took 3 bases from V and 1 from J; bases not matched to a gene: 2. Germline lookup yields CDR1 KGHSH and CDR2 LQKENI. CDR3 DNA: TGTGCCAGCTCACCCGGGACAGAGAACACTGAAGCTTTCTTT. This codes for CASSPGTENTEAFF.

The CDR3 coding sequence is TGTGCCAGCAGTCCACACAGGGTAGGAGAATCACCCCTCCACTTT. It translates to CASSPHRVGESPLHF. This chain connects TRBV28 to TRBJ1-6; tentatively, D is TRBD1 (6 bases). CDR1 is MDHEN, CDR2 SYDVKM, per germline. This CDR3 is built from 15 residues. The V end was cut by 5 bases, the J end by 10 bases, with 18 bases between.

Turning to this clone: The same CDR3 can be traced to other DNA sequences in this sample. V and J are TRBV5-1 and TRBJ2-1, with D possibly TRBD2 on 6 matching bases. Looked up from germline, CDR1 is SGHRS and CDR2 is YFSETQ. The CDR3 covers 14 residues. The ends were cut back, 4 bases at V and 4 bases at J, with 12 bases in the middle. CDR3 amino acids: CASSPGDSYNEQFF. CDR3 sequence (DNA): TGCGCCAGCAGCCCGGGGGACTCTTACAATGAGCAGTTCTTC.

The chain has TRBV28 and TRBJ2-1; D gene uncertain. The CDR3 loop spans 12 amino acids. Germline V lookup: CDR1 MDHEN, CDR2 SYDVKM. V lost 4 bases, J lost 7 bases, and 8 bases lay in between. The CDR3 region is CASSSPPNEQFF. The CDR3 DNA is TGTGCCAGCAGTTCCCCCCCTAATGAGCAGTTCTTC.

CDR3 amino acids: CASSQAVSLVYIQYF. For the CDR3, the DNA is TGTGCCAGCAGCCAAGCAGTGTCGCTTGTATACATTCAGTACTTC. This sequence joins TRBV4-2 and TRBJ2-4; D unclear. This CDR3 contains 15 residues. Germline V gives CDR1 LGHNA, CDR2 YNFKEQ. Trimming left V 1 base short and J 8 bases short, with 15 bases between.

Only a few counts were recorded for this clone. The rearrangement uses TRBV11-2 and TRBJ2-3, with TRBD2 identical over 11 bases. CDR3 length: 14 residues. V trimming: 5 bases; J trimming: 5 bases; junction bases outside the gene matches: 3. Per the germline V gene, CDR1 is SGHAT and CDR2 is FQNNGV. For the CDR3, the DNA is TGTGCCAGCAGCCCGACTAGCGGGGTAGATACGCAGTATTTT. It specifies CASSPTSGVDTQYF.

This clone was recorded a few times. The J gene is TRBJ1-4, the V gene TRBV7-6; D gene uncertain. V lost 5 bases and J 7 bases, leaving 8 bases between the germline ends. The germline V gene has CDR1 SGHVS and CDR2 FNYEAQ. The CDR3 length is 12 residues. The CDR3 bases are TGTGCCAGCAGCCGGGTCGGTGAAAAACTGTTTTTT. It yields the protein CASSRVGEKLFF.

This clone was seen a handful of times. V usage is TRBV27 and J usage is TRBJ1-1; weak D call: TRBD1 (6 bases). V was trimmed by 7 bases and J by 1 base, leaving 10 bases between them. The CDR3 loop spans 13 amino acids. Germline CDR1 is MNHEY and CDR2 is SMNVEV (reference sequence). The DNA of the CDR3 is TGTGCCAGCATGCGGACAGAGAACACTGAAGCTTTCTTT. Its protein is CASMRTENTEAFF.

The sample holds one count of this clone. Here the CDR3 reads CSVAVQGNTEAFF. The DNA for the CDR3 is TGCAGCGTTGCAGTACAGGGGAACACTGAAGCTTTCTTT. The V call is TRBV29-1, the J call TRBJ1-1, with a possible D match to TRBD1 (6 bases). V gave up 4 bases and J gave up 1 base, with 10 bases separating them. CDR3 length: 13 residues. In germline, CDR1 is SQVTM, CDR2 ANQGSEA.

CDR3 residues: CASSSLNFADEQYF. The CDR3 DNA reads TGTGCCAGCAGTTCTTTAAACTTCGCGGACGAGCAGTACTTC. The chain couples TRBV7-2 to TRBJ2-7; no clear D gene. Trimming removed 6 bases at V and 5 bases at J, with 17 bases between. This CDR3 has 14 amino acids. The germline V gene encodes CDR1 SGHTA and CDR2 FQGNSA.